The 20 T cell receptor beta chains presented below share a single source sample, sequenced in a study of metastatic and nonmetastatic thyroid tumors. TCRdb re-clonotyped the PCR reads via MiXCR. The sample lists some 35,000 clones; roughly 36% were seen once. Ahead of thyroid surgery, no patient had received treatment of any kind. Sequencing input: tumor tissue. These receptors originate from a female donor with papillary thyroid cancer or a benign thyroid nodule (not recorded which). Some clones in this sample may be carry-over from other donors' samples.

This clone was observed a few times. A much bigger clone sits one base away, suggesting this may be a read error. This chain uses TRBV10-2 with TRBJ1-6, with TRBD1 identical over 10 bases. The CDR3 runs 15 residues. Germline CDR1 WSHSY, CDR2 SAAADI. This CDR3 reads CASSEGTGDRSLLHF. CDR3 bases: TGCGCCAGCAGTGAGGGGACAGGGGATAGGTCACTCCTCCACTTT.

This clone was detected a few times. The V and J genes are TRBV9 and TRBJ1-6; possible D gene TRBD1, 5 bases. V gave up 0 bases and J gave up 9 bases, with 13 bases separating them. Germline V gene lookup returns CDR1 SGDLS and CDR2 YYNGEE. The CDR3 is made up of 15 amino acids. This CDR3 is CASSVGDSSASPLHF. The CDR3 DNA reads TGTGCCAGCAGCGTAGGCGACAGTAGCGCTTCACCCCTCCACTTT. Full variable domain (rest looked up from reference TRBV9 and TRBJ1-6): DSGVTQTPKHLITATGQRVTLRCSPRSGDLSVYWYQQSLDQGLQFLIQYYNGEERAKGNILERFSAQQFPDLHSELNLSSLELGDSALYFCASSVGDSSASPLHFGNGTRLTVT.

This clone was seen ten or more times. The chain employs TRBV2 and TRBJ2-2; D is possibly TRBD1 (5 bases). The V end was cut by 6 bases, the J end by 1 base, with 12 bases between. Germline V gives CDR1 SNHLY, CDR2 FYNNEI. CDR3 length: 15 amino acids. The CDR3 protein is CASRVRQQNTGELFF. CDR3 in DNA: TGTGCCAGCAGGGTAAGACAGCAGAACACCGGGGAGCTGTTTTTT.

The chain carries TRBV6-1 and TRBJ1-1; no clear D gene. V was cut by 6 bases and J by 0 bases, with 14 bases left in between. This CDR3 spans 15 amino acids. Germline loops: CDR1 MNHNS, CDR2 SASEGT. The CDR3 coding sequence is TGTGCCAGCAGCCCTCGGAAGAAATTGAACACTGAAGCTTTCTTT. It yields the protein CASSPRKKLNTEAFF.

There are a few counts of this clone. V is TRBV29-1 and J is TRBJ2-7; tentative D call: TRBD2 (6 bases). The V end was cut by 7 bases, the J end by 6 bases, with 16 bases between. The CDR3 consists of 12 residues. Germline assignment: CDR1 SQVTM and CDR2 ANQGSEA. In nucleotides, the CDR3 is TGCAGCGGGAGTGGGGGGACCGGCGAGCAGTACTTC. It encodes CSGSGGTGEQYF.

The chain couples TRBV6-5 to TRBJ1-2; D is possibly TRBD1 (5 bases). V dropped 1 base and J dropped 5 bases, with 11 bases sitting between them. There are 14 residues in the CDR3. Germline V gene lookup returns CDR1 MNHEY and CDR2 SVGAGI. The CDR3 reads CASSYLGAGYGYTF. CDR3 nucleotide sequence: TGTGCCAGCAGTTACTTAGGGGCTGGGTATGGCTACACCTTC.

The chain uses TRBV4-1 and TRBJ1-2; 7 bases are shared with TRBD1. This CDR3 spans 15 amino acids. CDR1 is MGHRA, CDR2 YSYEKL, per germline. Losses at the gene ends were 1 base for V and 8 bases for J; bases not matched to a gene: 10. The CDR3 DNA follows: TGCGCCAGCAGCCAAGGTTTCACAGGGGAGTTCGGCTACACCTTC. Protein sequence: CASSQGFTGEFGYTF.

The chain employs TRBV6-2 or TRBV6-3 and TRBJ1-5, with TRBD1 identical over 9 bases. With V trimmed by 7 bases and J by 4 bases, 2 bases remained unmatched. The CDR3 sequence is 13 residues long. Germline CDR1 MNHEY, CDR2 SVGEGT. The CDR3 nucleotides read TGTGCCAGCAAGGACAGGGGTAATCAGCCCCAGCATTTT. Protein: CASKDRGNQPQHF.

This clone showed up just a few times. As DNA, the CDR3 is TGTGCCAGCAGCTTTCTACCAAGCGGCCTCGAGAATGAGCAGTTCTTC. This sequence encodes CASSFLPSGLENEQFF. This chain uses TRBV11-2 with TRBJ2-1; D is possibly TRBD2 (5 bases). The V gene's germline CDR1 is SGHAT and CDR2 FQNNGV. This CDR3 contains 16 residues. The germline V and J ends were trimmed by 3 bases and 7 bases, with 19 bases remaining between them.

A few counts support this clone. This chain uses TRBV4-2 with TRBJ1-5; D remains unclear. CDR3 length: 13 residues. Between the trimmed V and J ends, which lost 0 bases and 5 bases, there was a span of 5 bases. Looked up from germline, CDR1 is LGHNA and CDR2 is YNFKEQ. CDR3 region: CASSQDRYQPQHF. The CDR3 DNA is TGTGCCAGCAGCCAAGACCGTTATCAGCCCCAGCATTTT.

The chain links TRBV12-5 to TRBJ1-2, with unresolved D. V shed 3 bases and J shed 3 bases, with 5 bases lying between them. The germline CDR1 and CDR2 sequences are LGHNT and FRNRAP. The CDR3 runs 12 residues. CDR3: CASGFPDYGYTF. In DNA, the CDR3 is TGTGCTAGTGGTTTCCCCGACTATGGCTACACCTTC. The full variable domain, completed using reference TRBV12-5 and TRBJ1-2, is DARVTQTPRHKVTEMGQEVTMRCQPILGHNTVFWYRQTMMQGLELLAYFRNRAPLDDSGMPKDRFSAEMPDATLATLKIQPSEPRDSAVYFCASGFPDYGYTFGSGTRLTVV.

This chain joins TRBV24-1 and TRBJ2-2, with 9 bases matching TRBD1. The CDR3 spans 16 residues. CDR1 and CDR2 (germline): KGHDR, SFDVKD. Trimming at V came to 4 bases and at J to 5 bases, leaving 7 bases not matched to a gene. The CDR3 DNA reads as TGTGCCACCAGTGACCCGGGACAGGGATTTACCGGGGAGCTGTTTTTT. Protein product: CATSDPGQGFTGELFF.

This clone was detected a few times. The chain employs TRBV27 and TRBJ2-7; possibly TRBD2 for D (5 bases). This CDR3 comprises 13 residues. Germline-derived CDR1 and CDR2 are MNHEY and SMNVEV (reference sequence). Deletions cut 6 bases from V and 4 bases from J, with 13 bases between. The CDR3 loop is CASRLDWGYEQYF. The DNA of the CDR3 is TGTGCCAGCAGACTAGATTGGGGATACGAGCAGTACTTC.

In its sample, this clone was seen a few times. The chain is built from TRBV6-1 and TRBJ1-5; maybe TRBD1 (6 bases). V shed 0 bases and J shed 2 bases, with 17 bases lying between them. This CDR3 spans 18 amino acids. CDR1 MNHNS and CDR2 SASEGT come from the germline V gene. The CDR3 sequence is CASSEALLWGLGNQPQHF. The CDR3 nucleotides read TGTGCCAGCAGTGAAGCGCTCCTATGGGGGCTTGGCAATCAGCCCCAGCATTTT.

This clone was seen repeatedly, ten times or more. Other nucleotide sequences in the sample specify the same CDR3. CDR3 loop: CASSVIGLGDTEAFF. The CDR3 DNA follows: TGTGCCAGCAGTGTGATCGGGCTAGGGGACACTGAAGCTTTCTTT. The chain recombines TRBV2 with TRBJ1-1; D perhaps matches TRBD1 (5 bases). Per germline, CDR1 SNHLY and CDR2 FYNNEI. This CDR3 spans 15 amino acids. V lost 4 bases to trimming and J lost 3 bases, with 15 bases between them.

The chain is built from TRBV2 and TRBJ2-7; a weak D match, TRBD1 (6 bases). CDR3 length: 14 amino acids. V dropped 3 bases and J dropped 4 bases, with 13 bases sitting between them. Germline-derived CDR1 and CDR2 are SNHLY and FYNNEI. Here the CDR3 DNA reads TGTGCCAGCAGTGATTTAACAGGGTGGTACGAGCAGTACTTC. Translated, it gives CASSDLTGWYEQYF.

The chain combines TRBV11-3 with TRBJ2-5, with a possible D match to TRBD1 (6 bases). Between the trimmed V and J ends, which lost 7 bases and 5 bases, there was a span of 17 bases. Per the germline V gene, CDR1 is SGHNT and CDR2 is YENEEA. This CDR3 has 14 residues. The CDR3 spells CASTWGRGLETQYF. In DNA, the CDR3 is TGTGCCAGCACGTGGGGCAGGGGTTTGGAGACCCAGTACTTC.

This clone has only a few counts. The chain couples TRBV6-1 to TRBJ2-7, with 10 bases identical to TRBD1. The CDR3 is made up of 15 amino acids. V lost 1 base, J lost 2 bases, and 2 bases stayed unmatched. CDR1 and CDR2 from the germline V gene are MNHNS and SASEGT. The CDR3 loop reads CASSEDGTGAYEQYF. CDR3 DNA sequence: TGTGCCAGCAGTGAAGACGGGACAGGGGCCTACGAGCAGTACTTC.

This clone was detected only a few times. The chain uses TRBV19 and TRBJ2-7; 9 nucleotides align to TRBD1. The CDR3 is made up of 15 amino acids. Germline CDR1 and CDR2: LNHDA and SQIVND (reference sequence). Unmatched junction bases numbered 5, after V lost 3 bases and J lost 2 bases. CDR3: CASSMGGQGTYEQYF. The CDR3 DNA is TGTGCCAGTAGTATGGGGGGACAGGGTACCTACGAGCAGTACTTC. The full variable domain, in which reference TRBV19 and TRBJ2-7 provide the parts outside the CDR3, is DGGITQSPKYLFRKEGQNVTLSCEQNLNHDAMYWYRQDPGQGLRLIYYSQIVNDFQKGDIAEGYSVSREKKESFPLTVTSAQKNPTAFYLCASSMGGQGTYEQYFGPGTRLTVT.

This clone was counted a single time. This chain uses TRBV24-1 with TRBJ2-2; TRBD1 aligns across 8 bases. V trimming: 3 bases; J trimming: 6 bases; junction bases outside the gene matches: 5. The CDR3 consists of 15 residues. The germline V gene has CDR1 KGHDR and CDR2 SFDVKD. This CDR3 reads CATSDADREAGELFF. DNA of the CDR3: TGTGCCACCAGTGATGCGGACAGGGAGGCCGGGGAGCTGTTTTTT.